The T cell receptor beta chain under discussion was sequenced for a study of blood T cells in healthy people across ages. Primers used in a second PCR of about 7 to 11 cycles were a sample-barcoded 5' primer and a J-beta primer mix. Every sample gave at least 2.5 million paired-end reads containing CDR3. TCRdb processed the 5' RACE reads anew with MiXCR; each CDR3 protein has one entry. The table records 850,000 to 1,300,000 distinct CDR3 sequences, around 45% of them present only once. Overall study findings and caveats: In long-lived donors, naive CD4+ cell counts and diversity exceeded those of aged donors.

Germline V CDR1 and CDR2: KGHSH, LQKENI. This CDR3 has 13 residues. Between the trimmed V and J ends, which lost 3 bases and 11 bases, there was a span of 16 bases. A word on this clonotype: The target antigen is unknown.

Source material: blood. This TCR came from a woman aged 55-69 years in good health. This sequence joins TRBV18 and TRBJ2-5; no clear D. CDR3 DNA sequence: TGTGCCAGCTCACCGCCCGGGCCCCCTGAGCAGTACTTC. Protein sequence: CASSPPGPPEQYF.